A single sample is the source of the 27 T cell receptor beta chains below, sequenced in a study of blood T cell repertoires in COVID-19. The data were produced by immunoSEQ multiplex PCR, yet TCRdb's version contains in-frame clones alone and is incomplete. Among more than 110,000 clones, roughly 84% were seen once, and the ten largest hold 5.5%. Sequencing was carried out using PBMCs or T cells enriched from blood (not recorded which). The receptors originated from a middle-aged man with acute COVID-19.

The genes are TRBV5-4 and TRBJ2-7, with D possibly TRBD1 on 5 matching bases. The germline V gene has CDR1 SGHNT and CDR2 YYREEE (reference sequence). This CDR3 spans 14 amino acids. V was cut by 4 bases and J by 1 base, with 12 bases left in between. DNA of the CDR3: TGTGCCAGCAGCATCGAGACAGATTCCTACGAGCAGTACTTC. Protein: CASSIETDSYEQYF.

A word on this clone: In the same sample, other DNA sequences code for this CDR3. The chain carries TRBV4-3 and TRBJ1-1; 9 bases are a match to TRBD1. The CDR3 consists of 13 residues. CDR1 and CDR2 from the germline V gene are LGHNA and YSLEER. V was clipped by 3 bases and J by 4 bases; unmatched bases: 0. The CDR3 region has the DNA TGCGCCAGCAGCCAGGACAGGGGCACTGAAGCTTTCTTT. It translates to CASSQDRGTEAFF.

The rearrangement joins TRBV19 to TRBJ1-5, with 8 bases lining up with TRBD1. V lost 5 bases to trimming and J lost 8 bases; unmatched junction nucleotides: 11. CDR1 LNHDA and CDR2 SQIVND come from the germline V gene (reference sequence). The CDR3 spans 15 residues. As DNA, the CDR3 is TGTGCCAGTAGTGCACCGGGACAGGAATTCAAGCCCCAGCATTTT. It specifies CASSAPGQEFKPQHF.

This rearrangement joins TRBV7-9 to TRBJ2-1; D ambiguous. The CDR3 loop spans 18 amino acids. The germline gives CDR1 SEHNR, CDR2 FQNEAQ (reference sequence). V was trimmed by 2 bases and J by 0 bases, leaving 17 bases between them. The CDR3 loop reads CASSLYLSYRSSYNEQFF. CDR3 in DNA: TGTGCCAGCAGCTTATATCTTTCCTACCGGAGCTCCTACAATGAGCAGTTCTTC.

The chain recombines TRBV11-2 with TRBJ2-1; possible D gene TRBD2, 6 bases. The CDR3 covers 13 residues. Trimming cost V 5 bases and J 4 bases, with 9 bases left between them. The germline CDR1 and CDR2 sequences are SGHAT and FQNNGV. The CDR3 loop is CASSLGGYNEQFF. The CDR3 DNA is TGTGCCAGCAGCCTGGGGGGTTACAATGAGCAGTTCTTC.

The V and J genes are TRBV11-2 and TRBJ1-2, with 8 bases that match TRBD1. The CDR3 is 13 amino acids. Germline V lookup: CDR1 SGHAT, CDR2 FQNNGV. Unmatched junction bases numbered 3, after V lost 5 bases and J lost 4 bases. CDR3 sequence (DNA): TGTGCCAGCAGCGATGGACAGGGCTATGGCTACACCTTC. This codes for CASSDGQGYGYTF. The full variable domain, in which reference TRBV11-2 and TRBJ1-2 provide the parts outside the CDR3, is EAGVAQSPRYKIIEKRQSVAFWCNPISGHATLYWYQQILGQGPKLLIQFQNNGVVDDSQLPKDRFSAERLKGVDSTLKIQPAKLEDSAVYLCASSDGQGYGYTFGSGTRLTVV.

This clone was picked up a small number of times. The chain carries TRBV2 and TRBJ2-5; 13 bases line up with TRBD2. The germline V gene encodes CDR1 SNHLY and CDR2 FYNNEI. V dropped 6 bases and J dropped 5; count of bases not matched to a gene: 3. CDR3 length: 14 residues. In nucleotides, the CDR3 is TGTGCCAGCAGAGGACTAGCGGGAGATGAGACCCAGTACTTC. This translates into CASRGLAGDETQYF.

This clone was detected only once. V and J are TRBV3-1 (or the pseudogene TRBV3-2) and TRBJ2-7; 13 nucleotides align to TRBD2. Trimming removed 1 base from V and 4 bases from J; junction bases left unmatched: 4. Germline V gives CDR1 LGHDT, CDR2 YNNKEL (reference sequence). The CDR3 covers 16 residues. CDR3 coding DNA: TGTGCCAGCAGCCAAGGGACTAGCGGGAGCAGGTACGAGCAGTACTTC. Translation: CASSQGTSGSRYEQYF.

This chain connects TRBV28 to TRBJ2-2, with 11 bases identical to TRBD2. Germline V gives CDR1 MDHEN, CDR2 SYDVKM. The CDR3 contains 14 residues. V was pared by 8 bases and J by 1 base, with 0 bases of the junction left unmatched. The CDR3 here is CASLAGGNTGELFF. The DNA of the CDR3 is TGTGCCAGCCTAGCGGGAGGGAACACCGGGGAGCTGTTTTTT.

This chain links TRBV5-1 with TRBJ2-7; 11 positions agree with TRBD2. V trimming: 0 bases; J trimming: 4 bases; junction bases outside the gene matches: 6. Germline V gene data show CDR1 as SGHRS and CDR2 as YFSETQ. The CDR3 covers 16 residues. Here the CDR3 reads CASSLGGLAGGYEQYF. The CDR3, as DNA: TGCGCCAGCAGCTTGGGAGGACTAGCGGGTGGTTACGAGCAGTACTTC.

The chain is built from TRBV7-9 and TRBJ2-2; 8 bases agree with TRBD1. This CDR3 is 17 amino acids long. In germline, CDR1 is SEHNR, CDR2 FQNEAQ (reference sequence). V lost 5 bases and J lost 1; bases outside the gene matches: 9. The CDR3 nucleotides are TGTGCCAGCAGCCCGGGCGAGGGACAGGAGAACACCGGGGAGCTGTTTTTT. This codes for CASSPGEGQENTGELFF.

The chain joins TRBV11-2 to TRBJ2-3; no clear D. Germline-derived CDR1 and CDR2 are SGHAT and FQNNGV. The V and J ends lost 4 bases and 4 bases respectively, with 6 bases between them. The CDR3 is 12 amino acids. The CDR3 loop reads CASSSYSDTQYF. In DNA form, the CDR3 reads TGTGCCAGCAGCTCCTACTCAGATACGCAGTATTTT.

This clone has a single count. CDR3 amino acids: CASSSTGFGYTF. Here the CDR3 DNA reads TGTGCCAGCAGCTCCACAGGGTTTGGCTACACCTTC. The gene calls are TRBV5-5 and TRBJ1-2; TRBD1 is a possible D gene (6 bases). Germline CDR1 SGHKS, CDR2 YYEKEE (reference sequence). The CDR3 contains 12 residues. The ends were cut back, 3 bases at V and 7 bases at J, with 10 bases in the middle.

CDR3 in amino acids: CASSAGQKIWTQYF. CDR3 DNA sequence: TGTGCCAGCAGTGCCGGACAGAAGATCTGGACCCAGTACTTC. V usage is TRBV28 and J usage is TRBJ2-5; possibly TRBD1 for D (6 bases). The V gene lost 5 bases and the J gene lost 7 bases, with 17 bases spanning the gap. This CDR3 is 14 amino acids long. CDR1 and CDR2 from the germline V gene are MDHEN and SYDVKM.

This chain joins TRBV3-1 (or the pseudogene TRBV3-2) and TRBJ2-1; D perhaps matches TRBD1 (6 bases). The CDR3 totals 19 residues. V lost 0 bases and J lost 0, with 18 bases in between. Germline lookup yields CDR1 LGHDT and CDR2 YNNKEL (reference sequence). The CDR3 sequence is CASSQEPPGTPSSYNEQFF. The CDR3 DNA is TGTGCCAGCAGCCAAGAGCCCCCCGGGACACCGAGCTCCTACAATGAGCAGTTCTTC.

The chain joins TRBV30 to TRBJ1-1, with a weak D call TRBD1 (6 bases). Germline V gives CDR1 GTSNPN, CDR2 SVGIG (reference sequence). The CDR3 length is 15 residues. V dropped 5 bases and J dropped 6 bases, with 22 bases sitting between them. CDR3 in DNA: TGTGCCTGGCAACAAATACAGGGCTGGAGCGCTGAAGCTTTCTTT. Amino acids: CAWQQIQGWSAEAFF.

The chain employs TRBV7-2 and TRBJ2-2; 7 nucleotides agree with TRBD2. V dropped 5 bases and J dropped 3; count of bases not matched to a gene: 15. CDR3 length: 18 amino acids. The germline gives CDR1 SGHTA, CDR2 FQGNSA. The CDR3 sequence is CASSRAPGGRLDTGELFF. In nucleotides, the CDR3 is TGTGCCAGCAGCCGGGCCCCGGGGGGTCGGCTTGACACCGGGGAGCTGTTTTTT. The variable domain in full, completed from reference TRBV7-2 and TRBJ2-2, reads GAGVSQSPSNKVTEKGKDVELRCDPISGHTALYWYRQSLGQGLEFLIYFQGNSAPDKSGLPSDRFSAERTGGSVSTLTIQRTQQEDSAVYLCASSRAPGGRLDTGELFFGEGSRLTVL.

As DNA, the CDR3 is TGCGCCAGCAGCTTGGACAGGGGAGCTAATGAAAAACTGTTTTTT. It specifies CASSLDRGANEKLFF. V and J are TRBV5-1 and TRBJ1-4; TRBD1 matches 7 bases. The CDR3 consists of 15 residues. The V gene's germline CDR1 is SGHRS and CDR2 YFSETQ. Losses at the gene ends were 0 bases for V and 3 bases for J; bases not matched to a gene: 2.

The DNA for the CDR3 is TGTGCCAGCAGCCTTTTGGCAGGACAGGGAGGGACTGAAGCTTTCTTT. Protein sequence: CASSLLAGQGGTEAFF. The rearrangement joins TRBV3-1 (or the pseudogene TRBV3-2) to TRBJ1-1, with TRBD1 identical over 8 bases. The CDR3 contains 16 residues. The germline V gene has CDR1 LGHDT and CDR2 YNNKEL (reference sequence). The ends lost 4 bases at V and 5 bases at J; junction bases unmatched: 12.

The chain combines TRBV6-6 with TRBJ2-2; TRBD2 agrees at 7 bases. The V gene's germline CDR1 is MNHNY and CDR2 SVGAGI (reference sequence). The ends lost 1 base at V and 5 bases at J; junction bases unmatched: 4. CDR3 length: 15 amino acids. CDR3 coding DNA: TGTGCCAGCAGTTACTTGGGGGGGGAGACCGGGGAGCTGTTTTTT. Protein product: CASSYLGGETGELFF.

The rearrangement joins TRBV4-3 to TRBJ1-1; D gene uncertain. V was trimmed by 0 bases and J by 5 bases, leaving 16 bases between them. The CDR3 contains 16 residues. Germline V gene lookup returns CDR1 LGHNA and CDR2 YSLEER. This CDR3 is CASSQDRYAGRTEAFF. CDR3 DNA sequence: TGCGCCAGCAGCCAAGATAGGTACGCAGGCCGGACTGAAGCTTTCTTT.

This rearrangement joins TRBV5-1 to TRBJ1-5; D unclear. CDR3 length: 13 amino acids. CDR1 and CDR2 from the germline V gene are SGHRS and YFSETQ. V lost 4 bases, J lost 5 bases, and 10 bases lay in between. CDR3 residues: CASSLFEDQPQHF. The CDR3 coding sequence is TGCGCCAGCAGCCTGTTTGAGGATCAGCCCCAGCATTTT.

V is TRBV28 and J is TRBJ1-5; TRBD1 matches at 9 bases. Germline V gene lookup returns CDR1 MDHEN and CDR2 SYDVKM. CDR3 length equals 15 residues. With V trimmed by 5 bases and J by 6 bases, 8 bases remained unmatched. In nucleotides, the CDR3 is TGTGCCAGCAGTAGCGCAACAGGGGGCTCTCAGCCCCAGCATTTT. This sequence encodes CASSSATGGSQPQHF.

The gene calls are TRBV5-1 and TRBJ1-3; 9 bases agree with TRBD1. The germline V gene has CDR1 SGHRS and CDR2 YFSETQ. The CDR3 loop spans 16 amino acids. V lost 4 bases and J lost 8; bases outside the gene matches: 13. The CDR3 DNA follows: TGCGCCAGCAGCCAAAACGCGGGACAGGGCACGGACACCATATATTTT. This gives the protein CASSQNAGQGTDTIYF.

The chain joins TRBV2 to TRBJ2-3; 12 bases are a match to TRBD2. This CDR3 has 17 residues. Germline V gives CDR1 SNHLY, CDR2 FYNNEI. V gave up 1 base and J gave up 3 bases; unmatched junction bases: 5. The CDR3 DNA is TGTGCCAGCAGTGAAGATACGACTAGCGGGGGTACAGATACGCAGTATTTT. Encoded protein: CASSEDTTSGGTDTQYF.

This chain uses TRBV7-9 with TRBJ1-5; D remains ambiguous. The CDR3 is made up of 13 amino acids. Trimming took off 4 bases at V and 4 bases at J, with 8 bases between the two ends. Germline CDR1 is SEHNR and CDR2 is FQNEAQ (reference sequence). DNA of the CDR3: TGTGCCAGCAGCTCCTACCAAAATCAGCCCCAGCATTTT. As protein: CASSSYQNQPQHF.

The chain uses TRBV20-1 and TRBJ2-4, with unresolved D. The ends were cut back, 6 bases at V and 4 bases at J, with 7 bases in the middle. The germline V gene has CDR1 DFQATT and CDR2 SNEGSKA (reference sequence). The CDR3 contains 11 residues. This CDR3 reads CSARLKNIQYF. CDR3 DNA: TGCAGTGCACGTCTAAAAAACATTCAGTACTTC.